The rows below give T cell receptor beta chains drawn from one sample of a study of cytomegalovirus exposure and HLA in healthy donors. Sequenced by immunoSEQ multiplex PCR; TCRdb stores in-frame clones only, minus some. Here the sample spans fewer than 200,000 clones, roughly 80% being singletons. The specimen sequenced was PBMCs. These receptors were collected from a man aged 18 to 30 in good health and CMV-seronegative. The CDR3 runs from the conserved cysteine through the conserved F or W. The order of the fields is D gene, J gene, V gene, clone size, CDR3 DNA, CDR3 protein. D genes are given only for firm matches. Rows give clone size only sometimes, using once, few, many, or a class for an expanded clone.

D: TRBD2; J: TRBJ2-7; V: TRBV2; size: .; DNA: TGTGCCAGCAGGGGTGGGAGGGGCAACGAGCAGTACTTC; CDR3: CASRGGRGNEQYF
D: .; J: TRBJ2-7; V: TRBV19; size: few; DNA: TGTGCCAGCGACGCGGGGCAGGGGGGCTACGAGCAGTACTTC; CDR3: CASDAGQGGYEQYF
D: TRBD2; J: TRBJ2-1; V: TRBV5-1; size: .; DNA: TGCGCCAGCAGCTCTGCTAGCGGGAGGACAGTCGAGCAGTTCTTC; CDR3: CASSSASGRTVEQFF
D: TRBD1; J: TRBJ1-3; V: TRBV5-4; size: .; DNA: TGTGCCAGCAGCGGGGACAGTGGAAACACCATATATTTT; CDR3: CASSGDSGNTIYF
D: .; J: TRBJ2-6; V: TRBV7-2; size: once; DNA: TGTGCCAGCAGCGGCCAGGGATCGGCCACTGGGGCCAACGTCCTGACTTTC; CDR3: CASSGQGSATGANVLTF
D: TRBD1; J: TRBJ2-7; V: TRBV5-4; size: few; DNA: TGTGCCAGCAGCTTGGTCCCCCCCCGCGACAGGGGGTACGAGCAGTACTTC; CDR3: CASSLVPPRDRGYEQYF
D: .; J: TRBJ2-7; V: TRBV5-5; size: once; DNA: TGTGCCAGCAGCTTCGGCCAGGTTGGCTACGAGCAGTACTTC; CDR3: CASSFGQVGYEQYF
D: TRBD1; J: TRBJ2-7; V: TRBV19; size: .; DNA: TGTGCCAGTAGGGAAGGACAGGGTTCCTACGAGCAGTACTTC; CDR3: CASREGQGSYEQYF
D: .; J: TRBJ1-2; V: TRBV30; size: .; DNA: TGTGCCTGGAGCGTAGCGGGGCCGTGGGGCTACACCTTC; CDR3: CAWSVAGPWGYTF
D: TRBD1; J: TRBJ1-5; V: TRBV6-6; size: .; DNA: TGTGCCATTGGGACAGGGGGCAATCAGCCCCAGCATTTT; CDR3: CAIGTGGNQPQHF
D: TRBD1; J: TRBJ2-7; V: TRBV9; size: .; DNA: TGTGCCAGCAACTCTGGACAGGGACAGCAGTACTTC; CDR3: CASNSGQGQQYF
D: .; J: TRBJ2-2; V: TRBV9; size: .; DNA: TGTGCCAGCAGCCCACACCCCCGGGAGCTGTTTTTT; CDR3: CASSPHPRELFF
D: TRBD2; J: TRBJ2-5; V: TRBV5-4; size: .; DNA: TGTGCAAGTGGGGGGGAGTCCAAAGAGACCCAGTACTTC; CDR3: CASGGESKETQYF
D: .; J: TRBJ1-1; V: TRBV6-5; size: .; DNA: TGTGCCAGCAGTTACTCGCAGGCCTACACTGAAGCTTTCTTT; CDR3: CASSYSQAYTEAFF
D: TRBD2; J: TRBJ2-3; V: TRBV7-9; size: .; DNA: TGTGCCAGCAGCAGCCCGAGAGGAGTAGCGGGACGCACAGATACGCAGTATTTT; CDR3: CASSSPRGVAGRTDTQYF
D: TRBD1; J: TRBJ1-2; V: TRBV7-2; size: .; DNA: TGTGCCAGCAGCTTAGGTCAGGGGGCGAGTTATGGCTACACCTTC; CDR3: CASSLGQGASYGYTF
D: TRBD2; J: TRBJ2-7; V: TRBV7-2; size: .; DNA: TGTGCCAGCAGACCCAGCGGGAGGGCCTCCGAGCAGTACTTC; CDR3: CASRPSGRASEQYF
D: TRBD1; J: TRBJ1-5; V: TRBV30; size: .; DNA: TGTGCCTGGACAGGGGGACACTATAGCAATCAGCCCCAGCATTTT; CDR3: CAWTGGHYSNQPQHF
D: .; J: TRBJ2-2; V: TRBV4-3; size: .; DNA: TGCGCCAGCAGCCAGGGCGGGACTCTCACCGGGGAGCTGTTTTTT; CDR3: CASSQGGTLTGELFF
D: TRBD2; J: TRBJ2-1; V: TRBV7-2; size: few; DNA: TGTGCCAGCAGCCCCCGACTAGCAGCCGGAACGGAGCAGTTCTTC; CDR3: CASSPRLAAGTEQFF
D: TRBD2; J: TRBJ2-1; V: TRBV18; size: few; DNA: TGTGCCAGCTCTTATAGCGGGAGCGGCAGTGAGCAGTTCTTC; CDR3: CASSYSGSGSEQFF
D: TRBD1; J: TRBJ2-5; V: TRBV4-1; size: few; DNA: TGCGCCAGCAGTCGCTACCACCGGGACAGAGGGGGCGAGACCCAGTACTTC; CDR3: CASSRYHRDRGGETQYF
D: .; J: TRBJ1-2; V: TRBV28; size: once; DNA: TGTGCCAGCAGTTTATCCTCAGACAGCAATGGCTACACCTTC; CDR3: CASSLSSDSNGYTF
D: .; J: TRBJ2-5; V: TRBV10-3; size: many; DNA: TGTGCCATCAGTGAATCCAGCAGGCCTGAGACCCAGTACTTC; CDR3: CAISESSRPETQYF
D: TRBD2; J: TRBJ2-1; V: TRBV5-6; size: .; DNA: TGTGCCAGCAGCTTGGATTTCAGGACTAGCGGGAGTAATGAGCAGTTCTTC; CDR3: CASSLDFRTSGSNEQFF
D: TRBD2; J: TRBJ2-2; V: TRBV7-9; size: .; DNA: TGTGCCAGCAGCACAAGGCCTGGCGGGAGTGAGGGCACCGGGGAGCTGTTTTTT; CDR3: CASSTRPGGSEGTGELFF
D: TRBD2; J: TRBJ2-3; V: TRBV27; size: .; DNA: TGTGCCAGCAGTCACGGTATGAGCGGGAGTGCAGATACGCAGTATTTT; CDR3: CASSHGMSGSADTQYF
D: .; J: TRBJ1-1; V: TRBV13; size: few; DNA: TGTGCCAGCAGCCCCAGTTATCCTAGCTCAGGAGGAGCTTTCTTT; CDR3: CASSPSYPSSGGAFF
D: TRBD2; J: TRBJ2-1; V: TRBV11-2; size: .; DNA: TGTGCCAGCAGCTTCAGGACTAGCGGGAGTGATGAGCAGTTCTTC; CDR3: CASSFRTSGSDEQFF
D: TRBD1; J: TRBJ2-7; V: TRBV9; size: .; DNA: TGTGCCAGCAGCTTTAGGGACAGCTCCTACGAGCAGTACTTC; CDR3: CASSFRDSSYEQYF
D: TRBD1; J: TRBJ1-1; V: TRBV5-6; size: .; DNA: TGTGCCAGCAGCTCAGACAGGGATTATGGAGCTTTCTTT; CDR3: CASSSDRDYGAFF
D: .; J: TRBJ2-1; V: TRBV2; size: .; DNA: TGTGCCAGCAAACAATACAATGAGCAGTTCTTC; CDR3: CASKQYNEQFF
D: TRBD2; J: TRBJ2-1; V: TRBV4-3; size: .; DNA: TGCGCCAGCAGACTAGCGGGAGCCAATGAGCAGTTCTTC; CDR3: CASRLAGANEQFF
D: .; J: TRBJ2-7; V: TRBV7-8; size: .; DNA: TGTGCCAGCAGCTCCGCTGTGGGGCCGCCCTACGAGCAGTACTTC; CDR3: CASSSAVGPPYEQYF